This T cell receptor beta chain derives from a study of vaccination and CD4 T cells after COVID-19. Study context: Overlapping peptides covering the spike proteins of SARS-CoV-2, HCoV-NL63, HCoV-OC43 and HCoV-229E were added to stimulate cells. Each of the control cultures got a CEFX pool, an HIV-1 Nef pool, or no peptide.

The Oncomine TCR Beta short-read assay was what sequenced the DNA obtained from cultured CD4+ T cells. The genomic DNA was obtained from cultured CD4+ T cells by extraction with the QIAamp micro DNA kit. TCRdb ran MiXCR on the PCR reads and lists one entry per CDR3 protein. Of 9,500 to 12,000 distinct CDR3 sequences listed, 30% to 45% are singletons. The table lists this clonotype with a few counts. Its antigen is currently unknown. Documented treatment: approximately 10-day PBMC culture with coronavirus spike peptide pools or control peptides (ViraFEST assay). Gathering of the CD4+ T cells, from the unexposed donor, took place before the COVID-19 pandemic (2011-2018). This clonotype was sampled from a human donor in good health. Material: CD4+ T cells from blood, cultured in vitro.

The chain's CDR3 is CASSLSLPGGKQYF. DNA of the CDR3: TGTGCCAGCAGTTTATCCTTACCTGGCGGGAAGCAGTACTTC. The chain has TRBV27 and TRBJ2-7; the D gene is possibly TRBD2 (6 bases). Germline CDR1 MNHEY, CDR2 SMNVEV (reference sequence). There are 14 residues in the CDR3. Trimming took 0 bases from V and 8 from J, leaving 14 bases between them.